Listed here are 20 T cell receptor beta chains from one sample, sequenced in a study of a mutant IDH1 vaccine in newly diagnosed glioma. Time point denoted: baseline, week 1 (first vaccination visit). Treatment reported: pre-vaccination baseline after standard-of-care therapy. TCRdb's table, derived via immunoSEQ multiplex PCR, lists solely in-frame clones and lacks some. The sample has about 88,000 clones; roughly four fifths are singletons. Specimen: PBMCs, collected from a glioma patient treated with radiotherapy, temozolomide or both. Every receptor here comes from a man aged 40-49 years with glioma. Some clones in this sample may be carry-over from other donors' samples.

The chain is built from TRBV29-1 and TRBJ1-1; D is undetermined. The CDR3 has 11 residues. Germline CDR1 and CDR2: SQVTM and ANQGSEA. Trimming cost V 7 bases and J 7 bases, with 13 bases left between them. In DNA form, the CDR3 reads TGCAGCGGGGCAACGGCCGGTGAAGCTTTCTTT. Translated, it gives CSGATAGEAFF. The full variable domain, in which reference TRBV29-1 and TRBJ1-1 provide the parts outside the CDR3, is SAVISQKPSRDICQRGTSLTIQCQVDSQVTMMFWYRQQPGQSLTLIATANQGSEATYESGFVIDKFPISRPNLTFSTLTVSNMSPEDSSIYLCSGATAGEAFFGQGTRLTVV.

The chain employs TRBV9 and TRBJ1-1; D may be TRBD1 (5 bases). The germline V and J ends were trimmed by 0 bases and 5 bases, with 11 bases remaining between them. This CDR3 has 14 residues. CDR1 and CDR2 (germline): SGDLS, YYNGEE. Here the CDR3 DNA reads TGTGCCAGCAGCGTAGACCCCCAGGGAACTGAAGCTTTCTTT. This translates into CASSVDPQGTEAFF.

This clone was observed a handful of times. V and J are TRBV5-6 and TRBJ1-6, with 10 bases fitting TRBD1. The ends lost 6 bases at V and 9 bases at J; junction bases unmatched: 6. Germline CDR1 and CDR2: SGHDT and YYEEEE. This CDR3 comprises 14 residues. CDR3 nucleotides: TGTGCCAGCACCGACAGGGGGCGAGGTTCACCCCTCCACTTT. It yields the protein CASTDRGRGSPLHF.

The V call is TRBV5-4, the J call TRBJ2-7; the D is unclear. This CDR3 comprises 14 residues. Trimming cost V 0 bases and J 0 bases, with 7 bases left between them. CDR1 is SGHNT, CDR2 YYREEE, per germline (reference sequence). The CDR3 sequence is CASSLGQSSYEQYF. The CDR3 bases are TGTGCCAGCAGCTTGGGTCAGAGCTCCTACGAGCAGTACTTC.

DNA for the CDR3: TGTGCCAGCAGTTCCGGGACTTCGAGGGGCACTGAAGCTTTCTTT. Amino acids: CASSSGTSRGTEAFF. The V gene is TRBV6-5, the J gene TRBJ1-1, with D maybe TRBD1 (5 bases). The CDR3 is 15 amino acids. V lost 4 bases to trimming and J lost 4 bases, with 16 bases between them. Per germline, CDR1 MNHEY and CDR2 SVGAGI.

CDR3 sequence reads: CASSQASGQGTGEQYF. CDR3 bases: TGTGCCAGCAGCCAAGCGTCGGGACAGGGAACGGGGGAGCAGTACTTC. The rearrangement uses TRBV4-2 and TRBJ2-7, with 9 nucleotides matching TRBD1. Germline V CDR1 and CDR2: LGHNA, YNFKEQ. The CDR3 loop spans 16 amino acids. The V segment lost 1 base and the J segment 7 bases; nucleotides outside the gene matches: 11.

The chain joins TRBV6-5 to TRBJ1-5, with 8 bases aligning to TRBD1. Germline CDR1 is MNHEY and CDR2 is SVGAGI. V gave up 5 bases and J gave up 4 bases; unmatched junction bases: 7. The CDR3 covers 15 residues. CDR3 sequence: CASSPTGGLNQPQHF. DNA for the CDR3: TGTGCCAGCAGTCCCACAGGGGGACTAAATCAGCCCCAGCATTTT.

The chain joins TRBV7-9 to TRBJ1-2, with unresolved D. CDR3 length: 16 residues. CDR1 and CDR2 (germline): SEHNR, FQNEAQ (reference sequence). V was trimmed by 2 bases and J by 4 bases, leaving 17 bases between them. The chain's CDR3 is CASSLFNLGDAYGYTF. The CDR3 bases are TGTGCCAGCAGCTTATTTAACCTTGGGGATGCCTATGGCTACACCTTC.

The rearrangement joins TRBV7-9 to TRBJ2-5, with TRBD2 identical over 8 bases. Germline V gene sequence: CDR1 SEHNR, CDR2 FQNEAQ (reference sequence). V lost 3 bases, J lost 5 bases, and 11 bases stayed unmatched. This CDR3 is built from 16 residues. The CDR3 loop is CASSLIGGGRTETQYF. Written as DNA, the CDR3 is TGTGCCAGCAGCTTGATCGGGGGGGGAAGAACTGAGACCCAGTACTTC.

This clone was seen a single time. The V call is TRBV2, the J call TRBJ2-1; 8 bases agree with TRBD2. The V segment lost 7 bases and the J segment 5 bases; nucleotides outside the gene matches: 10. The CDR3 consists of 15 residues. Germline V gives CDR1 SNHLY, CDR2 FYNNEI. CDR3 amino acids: CASKEGLAGNNEQFF. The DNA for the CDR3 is TGTGCCAGCAAAGAGGGGCTAGCGGGTAACAATGAGCAGTTCTTC.

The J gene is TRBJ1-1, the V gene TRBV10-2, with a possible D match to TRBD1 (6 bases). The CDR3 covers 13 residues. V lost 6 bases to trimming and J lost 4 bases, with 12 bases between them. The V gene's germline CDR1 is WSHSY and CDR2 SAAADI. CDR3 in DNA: TGCGCCAGCAGGGCCCAGGGGCTCACTGAAGCTTTCTTT. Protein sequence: CASRAQGLTEAFF.

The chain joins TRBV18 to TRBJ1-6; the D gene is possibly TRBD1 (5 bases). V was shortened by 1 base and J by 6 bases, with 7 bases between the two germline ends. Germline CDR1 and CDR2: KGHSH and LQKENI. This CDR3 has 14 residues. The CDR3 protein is CASSPRQGNSPLHF. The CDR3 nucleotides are TGTGCCAGCTCACCACGTCAGGGTAATTCACCCCTCCACTTT.

As DNA, the CDR3 is TGTGCCAGCAGCTTATTTGGGACGGTCGGCTACACCTTC. Translated: CASSLFGTVGYTF. J is TRBJ1-2 and V is TRBV7-2; D possibly corresponds to TRBD1 (5 bases). The germline V gene has CDR1 SGHTA and CDR2 FQGNSA. This CDR3 is built from 13 residues. Between the trimmed V and J ends, which lost 2 bases and 8 bases, there was a span of 12 bases. Drawing the rest from reference TRBV7-2 and TRBJ1-2, the complete variable domain is GAGVSQSPSNKVTEKGKDVELRCDPISGHTALYWYRQSLGQGLEFLIYFQGNSAPDKSGLPSDRFSAERTGGSVSTLTIQRTQQEDSAVYLCASSLFGTVGYTFGSGTRLTVV.

CDR3: CASSETGARNSPLHF. The CDR3 nucleotides are TGTGCCAGCAGTGAGACAGGGGCGAGGAATTCACCCCTCCACTTT. The genes are TRBV2 and TRBJ1-6; 8 nucleotides agree with TRBD1. Per germline, CDR1 SNHLY and CDR2 FYNNEI. The CDR3 has 15 residues. Trimming cost V 3 bases and J 7 bases; bases outside gene matches: 5. Based on the CDR3 plus reference TRBV2 and TRBJ1-6, the full variable domain is EPEVTQTPSHQVTQMGQEVILRCVPISNHLYFYWYRQILGQKVEFLVSFYNNEISEKSEIFDDQFSVERPDGSNFTLKIRSTKLEDSAMYFCASSETGARNSPLHFGNGTRLTVT.

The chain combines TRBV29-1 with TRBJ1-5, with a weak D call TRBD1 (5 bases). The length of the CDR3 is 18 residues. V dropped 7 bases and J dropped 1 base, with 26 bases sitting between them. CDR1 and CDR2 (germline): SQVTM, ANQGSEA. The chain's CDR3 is CSEFPGPPGVLSNQPQHF. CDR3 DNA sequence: TGCAGCGAGTTCCCGGGACCGCCCGGTGTCTTGAGCAATCAGCCCCAGCATTTT.

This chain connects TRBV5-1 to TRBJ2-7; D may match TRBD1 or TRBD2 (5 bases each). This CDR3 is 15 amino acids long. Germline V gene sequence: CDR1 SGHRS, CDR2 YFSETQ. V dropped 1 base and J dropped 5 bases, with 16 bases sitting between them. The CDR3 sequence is CASSLPGTVFHEQYF. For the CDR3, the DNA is TGCGCCAGCAGCTTGCCCGGGACGGTTTTCCACGAGCAGTACTTC. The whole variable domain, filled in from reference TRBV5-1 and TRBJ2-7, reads KAGVTQTPRYLIKTRGQQVTLSCSPISGHRSVSWYQQTPGQGLQFLFEYFSETQRNKGNFPGRFSGRQFSNSRSEMNVSTLELGDSALYLCASSLPGTVFHEQYFGPGTRLTVT.

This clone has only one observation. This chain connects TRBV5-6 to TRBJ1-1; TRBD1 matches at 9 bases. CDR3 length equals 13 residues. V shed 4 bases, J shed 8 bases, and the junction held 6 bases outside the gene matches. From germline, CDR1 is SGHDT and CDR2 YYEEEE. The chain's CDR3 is CASSRTGVGEAFF. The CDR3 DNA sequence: TGTGCCAGCAGCCGGACAGGGGTCGGCGAAGCTTTCTTT.

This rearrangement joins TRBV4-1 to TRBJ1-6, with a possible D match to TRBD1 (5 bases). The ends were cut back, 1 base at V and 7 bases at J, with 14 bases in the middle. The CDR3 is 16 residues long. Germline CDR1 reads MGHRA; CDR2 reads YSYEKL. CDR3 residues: CASSQAHGTPNSPLHF. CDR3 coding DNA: TGCGCCAGCAGCCAAGCCCACGGGACCCCCAATTCACCCCTCCACTTT.

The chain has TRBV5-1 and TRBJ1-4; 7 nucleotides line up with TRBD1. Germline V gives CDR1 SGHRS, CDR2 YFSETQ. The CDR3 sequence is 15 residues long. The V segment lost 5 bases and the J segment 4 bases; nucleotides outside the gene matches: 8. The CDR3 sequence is CASRPLGQINEKLFF. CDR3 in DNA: TGCGCCAGCAGACCCCTGGGACAGATTAATGAAAAACTGTTTTTT.

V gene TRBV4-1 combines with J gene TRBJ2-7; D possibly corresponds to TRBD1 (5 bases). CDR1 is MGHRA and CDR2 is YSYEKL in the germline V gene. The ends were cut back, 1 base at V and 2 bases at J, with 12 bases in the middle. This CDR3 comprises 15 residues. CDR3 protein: CASSQVFKGTYEQYF. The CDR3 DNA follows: TGCGCCAGCAGCCAAGTATTTAAGGGGACCTACGAGCAGTACTTC.